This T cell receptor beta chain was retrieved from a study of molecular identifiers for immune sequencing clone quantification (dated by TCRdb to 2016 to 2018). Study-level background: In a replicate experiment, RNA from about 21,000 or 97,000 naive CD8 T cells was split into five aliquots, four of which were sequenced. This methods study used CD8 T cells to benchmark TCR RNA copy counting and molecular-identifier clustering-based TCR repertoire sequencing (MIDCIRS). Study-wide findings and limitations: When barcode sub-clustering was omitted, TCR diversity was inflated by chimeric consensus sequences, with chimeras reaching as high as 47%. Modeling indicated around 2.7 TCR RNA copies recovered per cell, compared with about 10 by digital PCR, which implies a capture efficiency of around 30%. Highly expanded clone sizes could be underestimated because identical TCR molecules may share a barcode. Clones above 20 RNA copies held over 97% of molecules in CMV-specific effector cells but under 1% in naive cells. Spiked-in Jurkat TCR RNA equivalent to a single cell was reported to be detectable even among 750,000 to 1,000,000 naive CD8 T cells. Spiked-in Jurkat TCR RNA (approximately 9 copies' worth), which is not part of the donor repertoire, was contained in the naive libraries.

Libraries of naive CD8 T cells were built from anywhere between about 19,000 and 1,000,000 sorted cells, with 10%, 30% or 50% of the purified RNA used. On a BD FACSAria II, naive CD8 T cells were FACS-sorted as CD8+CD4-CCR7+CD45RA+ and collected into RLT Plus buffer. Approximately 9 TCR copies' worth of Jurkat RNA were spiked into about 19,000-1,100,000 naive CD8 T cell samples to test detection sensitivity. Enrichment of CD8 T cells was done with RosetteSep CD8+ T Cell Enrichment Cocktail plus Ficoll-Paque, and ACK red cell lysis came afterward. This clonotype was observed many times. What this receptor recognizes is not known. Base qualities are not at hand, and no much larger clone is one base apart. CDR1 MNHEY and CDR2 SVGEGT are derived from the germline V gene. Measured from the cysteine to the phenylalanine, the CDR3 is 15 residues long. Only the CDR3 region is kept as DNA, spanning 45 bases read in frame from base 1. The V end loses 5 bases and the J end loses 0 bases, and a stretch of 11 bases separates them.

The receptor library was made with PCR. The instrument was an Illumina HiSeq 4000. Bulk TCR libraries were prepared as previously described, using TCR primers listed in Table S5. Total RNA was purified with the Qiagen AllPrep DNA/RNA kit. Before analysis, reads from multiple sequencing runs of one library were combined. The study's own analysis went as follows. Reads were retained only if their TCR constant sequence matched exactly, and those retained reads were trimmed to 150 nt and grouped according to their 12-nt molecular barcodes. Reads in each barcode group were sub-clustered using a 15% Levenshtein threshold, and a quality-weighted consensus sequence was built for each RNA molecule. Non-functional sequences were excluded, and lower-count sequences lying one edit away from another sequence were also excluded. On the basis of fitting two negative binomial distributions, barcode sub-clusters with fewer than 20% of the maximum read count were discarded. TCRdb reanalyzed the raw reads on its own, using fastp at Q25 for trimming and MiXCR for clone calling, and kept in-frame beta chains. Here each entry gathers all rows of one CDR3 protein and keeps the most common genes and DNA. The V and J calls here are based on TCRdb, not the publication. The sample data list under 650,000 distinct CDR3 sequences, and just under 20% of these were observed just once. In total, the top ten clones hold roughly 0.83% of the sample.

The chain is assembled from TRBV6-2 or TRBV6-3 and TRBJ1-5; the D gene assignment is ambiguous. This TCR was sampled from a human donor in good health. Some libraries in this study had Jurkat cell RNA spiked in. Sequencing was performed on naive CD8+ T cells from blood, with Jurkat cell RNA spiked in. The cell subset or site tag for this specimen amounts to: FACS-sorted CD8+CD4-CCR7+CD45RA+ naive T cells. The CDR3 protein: CASSQDGFSNQPQHF. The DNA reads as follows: TGTGCCAGCAGTCAGGACGGATTTAGCAATCAGCCCCAGCATTTT.